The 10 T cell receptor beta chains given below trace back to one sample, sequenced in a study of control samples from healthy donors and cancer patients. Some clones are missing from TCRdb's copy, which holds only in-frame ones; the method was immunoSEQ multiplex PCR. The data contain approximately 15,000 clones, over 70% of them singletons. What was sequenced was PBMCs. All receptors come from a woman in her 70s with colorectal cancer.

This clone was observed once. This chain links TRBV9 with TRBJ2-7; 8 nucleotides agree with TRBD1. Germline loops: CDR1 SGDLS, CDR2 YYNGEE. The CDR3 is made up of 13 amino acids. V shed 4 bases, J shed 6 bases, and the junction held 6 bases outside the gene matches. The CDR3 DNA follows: TGTGCCAGCAGCACCTGGACAGGGACCGAGCAGTACTTC. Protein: CASSTWTGTEQYF.

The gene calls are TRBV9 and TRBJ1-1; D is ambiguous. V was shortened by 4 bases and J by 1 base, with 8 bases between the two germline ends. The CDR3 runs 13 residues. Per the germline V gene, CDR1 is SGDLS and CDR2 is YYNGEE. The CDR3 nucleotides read TGTGCCAGCAGCCCCTACAAGAACACTGAAGCTTTCTTT. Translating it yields CASSPYKNTEAFF. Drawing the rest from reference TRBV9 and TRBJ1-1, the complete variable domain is DSGVTQTPKHLITATGQRVTLRCSPRSGDLSVYWYQQSLDQGLQFLIQYYNGEERAKGNILERFSAQQFPDLHSELNLSSLELGDSALYFCASSPYKNTEAFFGQGTRLTVV.

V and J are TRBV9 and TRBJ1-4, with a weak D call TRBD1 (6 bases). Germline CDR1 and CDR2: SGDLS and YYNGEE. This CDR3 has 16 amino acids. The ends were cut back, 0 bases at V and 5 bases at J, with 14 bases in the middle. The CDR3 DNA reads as TGTGCCAGCAGCGTAGGAGGGGGGCAGGCCAATGAAAAACTGTTTTTT. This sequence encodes CASSVGGGQANEKLFF.

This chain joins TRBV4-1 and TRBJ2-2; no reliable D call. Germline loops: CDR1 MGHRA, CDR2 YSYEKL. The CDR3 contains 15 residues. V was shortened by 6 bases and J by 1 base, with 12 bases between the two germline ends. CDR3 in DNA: TGCGCCAGCAGTCAGTCAGGCCGGAACACCGGGGAGCTGTTTTTT. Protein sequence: CASSQSGRNTGELFF.

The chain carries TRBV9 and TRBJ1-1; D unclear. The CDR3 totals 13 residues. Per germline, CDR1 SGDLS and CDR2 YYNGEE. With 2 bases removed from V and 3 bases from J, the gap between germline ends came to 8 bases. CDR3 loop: CASSVLPDTEAFF. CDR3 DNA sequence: TGTGCCAGCAGCGTTCTGCCCGACACTGAAGCTTTCTTT.

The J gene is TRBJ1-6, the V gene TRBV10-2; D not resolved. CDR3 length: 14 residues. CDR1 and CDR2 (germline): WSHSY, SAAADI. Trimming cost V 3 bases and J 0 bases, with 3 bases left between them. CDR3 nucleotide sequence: TGCGCCAGCAGTGATCTCTCCTATAATTCACCCCTCCACTTT. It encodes CASSDLSYNSPLHF.

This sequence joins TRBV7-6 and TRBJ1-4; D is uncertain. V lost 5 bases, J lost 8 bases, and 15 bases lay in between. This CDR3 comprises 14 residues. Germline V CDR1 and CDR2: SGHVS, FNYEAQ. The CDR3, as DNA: TGTGCCAGCAGCCCACGGGAGGGAGAGGAAAAACTGTTTTTT. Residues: CASSPREGEEKLFF. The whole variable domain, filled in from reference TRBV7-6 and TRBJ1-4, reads GAGVSQSPRYKVTKRGQDVALRCDPISGHVSLYWYRQALGQGPEFLTYFNYEAQQDKSGLPNDRFSAERPEGSISTLTIQRTEQRDSAMYRCASSPREGEEKLFFGSGTQLSVL.

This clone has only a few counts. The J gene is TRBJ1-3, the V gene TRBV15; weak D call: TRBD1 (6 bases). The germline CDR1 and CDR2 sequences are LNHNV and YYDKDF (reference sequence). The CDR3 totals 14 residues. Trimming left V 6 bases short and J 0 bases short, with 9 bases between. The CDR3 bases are TGTGCCACCAGAATAGGGGGCTCTGGAAACACCATATATTTT. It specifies CATRIGGSGNTIYF.

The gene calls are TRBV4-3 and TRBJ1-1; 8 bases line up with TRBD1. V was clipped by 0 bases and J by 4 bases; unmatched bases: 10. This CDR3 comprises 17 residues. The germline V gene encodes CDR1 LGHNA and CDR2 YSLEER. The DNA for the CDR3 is TGCGCCAGCAGCCAAGATAGGATCCGGACAGGGAGCACTGAAGCTTTCTTT. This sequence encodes CASSQDRIRTGSTEAFF.

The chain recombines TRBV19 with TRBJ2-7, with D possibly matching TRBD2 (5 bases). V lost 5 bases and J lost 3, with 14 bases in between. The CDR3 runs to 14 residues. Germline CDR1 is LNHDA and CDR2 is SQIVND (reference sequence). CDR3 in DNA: TGTGCCAGTAGTTGGAGTCGGGATCACTACGAGCAGTACTTC. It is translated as CASSWSRDHYEQYF. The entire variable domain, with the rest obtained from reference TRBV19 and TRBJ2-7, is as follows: DGGITQSPKYLFRKEGQNVTLSCEQNLNHDAMYWYRQDPGQGLRLIYYSQIVNDFQKGDIAEGYSVSREKKESFPLTVTSAQKNPTAFYLCASSWSRDHYEQYFGPGTRLTVT.